Given below is one TCR beta chain in context. CDR3 length: 13 residues. CDR1 and CDR2 from the germline V gene are MGHRA and YSYEKL. These data originate in a study of monozygotic twins with inflammatory bowel disease. Making cDNA involved eight separate reactions per sample. No DNA is given; TCRdb re-called the 5' RACE reads and lists each CDR3 protein once. Its table lists roughly 330,000 distinct CDR3 sequences. The rearrangement links TRBV4-1 to TRBJ2-7. This TCR derives from a human donor with ulcerative colitis or Crohn's disease, or a healthy co-twin of an affected twin (not recorded which). Input material: blood. The CDR3 loop reads CASSHQDSYEQYF.